Below are 22 T cell receptor beta chains sequenced from a single sample in a study of T cells in Graves' hyperthyroidism and ophthalmopathy. TCR beta CDR3 regions were amplified from RNA. Using the HTBI primer set, a first-round RT-PCR was run on the TCR CDR3. TCRdb recomputed calls from the multiplex PCR reads with MiXCR, one row per CDR3 protein. The sample yields more than 550,000 distinct CDR3 sequences, roughly a sixth seen once. The specimen was blood. Source of these receptors: a woman in her forties or fifties with Graves' hyperthyroidism that later progressed to Graves' ophthalmopathy.

This clonotype appeared a few times. The rearrangement links TRBV13 to TRBJ2-4; 16 bases are a match to TRBD2. V lost 3 bases and J lost 2; bases outside the gene matches: 1. CDR3 length equals 17 residues. Germline V CDR1 and CDR2: PRHDT, FYEKMQ (reference sequence). DNA of the CDR3: TGTGCCAGCAGCTTGGGACTAGCGGGGGGGACCAAAAACATTCAGTACTTC. This translates into CASSLGLAGGTKNIQYF.

This clonotype was seen a handful of times. The chain has TRBV15 and TRBJ1-2, with a possible D match to TRBD1 (5 bases). Germline V CDR1 and CDR2: LNHNV, YYDKDF (reference sequence). This CDR3 is built from 18 residues. Trimming pared 0 bases from V and 0 bases from J, leaving 17 bases between. The CDR3 region is CATSRESGAGISNYGYTF. The DNA of the CDR3 is TGTGCCACCAGCAGAGAGTCCGGGGCAGGGATATCTAACTATGGCTACACCTTC.

This clonotype was observed at least ten times. This chain connects TRBV13 to TRBJ2-7, with 9 bases identical to TRBD1. The germline CDR1 and CDR2 sequences are PRHDT and FYEKMQ (reference sequence). The CDR3 contains 15 residues. J gave up 5 bases and V 4 bases, and 9 bases lay outside the gene matches. CDR3 in amino acids: CASSWTPGTGHEQYF. Written as DNA, the CDR3 is TGTGCCAGCAGCTGGACTCCCGGGACAGGGCACGAGCAGTACTTC. The complete variable domain, with remaining parts taken from reference TRBV13 and TRBJ2-7, reads AAGVIQSPRHLIKEKRETATLKCYPIPRHDTVYWYQQGPGQDPQFLISFYEKMQSDKGSIPDRFSAQQFSDYHSELNMSSLELGDSALYFCASSWTPGTGHEQYFGPGTRLTVT.

The chain employs TRBV27 and TRBJ2-7; unclear D gene. Between the trimmed V and J ends, which lost 0 bases and 2 bases, there was a span of 11 bases. Germline V gene sequence: CDR1 MNHEY, CDR2 SMNVEV (reference sequence). The CDR3 is 15 amino acids. CDR3 in amino acids: CASSLSGSLAYEQYF. CDR3 nucleotide sequence: TGTGCCAGCAGTTTATCTGGCTCGTTGGCCTACGAGCAGTACTTC.

There are a few counts of this clonotype. CDR3 in DNA: TGTGCCAGCAGCTTAGCGTCCAGGGGGGCTGATCAGCCCCAGCATTTT. Its protein is CASSLASRGADQPQHF. This chain links TRBV7-9 with TRBJ1-5; TRBD1 agrees at 7 bases. The germline V gene encodes CDR1 SEHNR and CDR2 FQNEAQ (reference sequence). V dropped 0 bases and J dropped 5; count of bases not matched to a gene: 7. There are 16 residues in the CDR3.

This clonotype was recorded a few times. The CDR3 reads CASSVGGAVTGELFF. The CDR3 bases are TGTGCCAGCAGCGTAGGGGGGGCGGTCACCGGGGAGCTGTTTTTT. The gene calls are TRBV9 and TRBJ2-2; tentatively, D is TRBD1 or TRBD2 (6 bases each). The CDR3 contains 15 residues. Germline CDR1 is SGDLS and CDR2 is YYNGEE. V was trimmed by 0 bases and J by 4 bases, leaving 10 bases between them.

This clonotype showed up just a few times. The gene calls are TRBV3-1 and TRBJ1-1, with TRBD1 as a possible D gene (6 bases). This CDR3 is 16 amino acids long. Trimming took 2 bases from V and 0 from J, leaving 13 bases between them. Germline CDR1 is LGHDT and CDR2 is YNNKEL (reference sequence). CDR3 DNA sequence: TGTGCCAGCAGCCAAAGGCCGGGACACCTGAACACTGAAGCTTTCTTT. This translates into CASSQRPGHLNTEAFF. Combining the CDR3 with reference TRBV3-1 and TRBJ1-1 gives the whole variable domain DTAVSQTPKYLVTQMGNDKSIKCEQNLGHDTMYWYKQDSKKFLKIMFSYNNKELIINETVPNRFSPKSPDKAHLNLHINSLELGDSAVYFCASSQRPGHLNTEAFFGQGTRLTVV.

Ten or more counts support this clonotype. This rearrangement joins TRBV3-1 to TRBJ1-3; D is undetermined. The V gene's germline CDR1 is LGHDT and CDR2 YNNKEL (reference sequence). V gave up 1 base and J gave up 0 bases, with 7 bases separating them. The CDR3 has 15 amino acids. CDR3 in amino acids: CASSQVGGSGNTIYF. The CDR3 DNA sequence: TGTGCCAGCAGCCAAGTGGGAGGCTCTGGAAACACCATATATTTT.

The table lists this clonotype with a few counts. The chain is built from TRBV5-1 and TRBJ2-1; 10 bases line up with TRBD1. Germline loops: CDR1 SGHRS, CDR2 YFSETQ. Germline trimming cut 6 bases from V and 6 bases from J; bases unmatched to any gene: 12. The CDR3 covers 16 residues. CDR3 nucleotides: TGCGCCAGCAACGGCCTTAGACAGGGGGCGGGCAATGAGCAGTTCTTC. Amino acids: CASNGLRQGAGNEQFF.

The chain couples TRBV12-5 to TRBJ2-3; D uncertain. The germline CDR1 and CDR2 sequences are LGHNT and FRNRAP. The CDR3 totals 13 residues. V gave up 6 bases and J gave up 4 bases, with 11 bases separating them. The CDR3 nucleotides are TGTGCTAGTGGGACCCCCCCGCCAGATACGCAGTATTTT. Its translation is CASGTPPPDTQYF.

This clonotype was observed at least ten times. V usage is TRBV3-1 and J usage is TRBJ2-7; D may match TRBD1 or TRBD2 (5 bases each). The CDR3 extends over 15 amino acids. Trimming cost V 3 bases and J 2 bases, with 14 bases left between them. CDR1 is LGHDT, CDR2 YNNKEL, per germline (reference sequence). The DNA of the CDR3 is TGTGCCAGCAGCCATCCGACAGAGGGAACCTACGAGCAGTACTTC. This encodes CASSHPTEGTYEQYF.

This clonotype was counted a few times. This rearrangement joins TRBV5-4 to TRBJ1-1; 8 bases agree with TRBD1. CDR3 length: 18 residues. Looked up from germline, CDR1 is SGHNT and CDR2 is YYREEE (reference sequence). Trimming cost V 4 bases and J 1 base; bases outside gene matches: 15. The CDR3 loop reads CASSPQTGDFFSNTEAFF. DNA of the CDR3: TGTGCCAGCAGCCCACAGACAGGGGATTTCTTCTCGAACACTGAAGCTTTCTTT.

This clonotype was observed a few times. The V call is TRBV10-3, the J call TRBJ2-3, with D maybe TRBD2 (6 bases). Germline CDR1 reads ENHRY; CDR2 reads SYGVKD. Trimming removed 0 bases at V and 3 bases at J, with 16 bases between. The length of the CDR3 is 17 residues. CDR3 sequence: CAISESSGLARTDTQYF. CDR3 DNA sequence: TGTGCCATCAGTGAGTCGAGCGGGCTAGCAAGGACAGATACGCAGTATTTT.

V usage is TRBV7-9 and J usage is TRBJ2-3; 8 bases align to TRBD2. Looked up from germline, CDR1 is SEHNR and CDR2 is FQNEAQ (reference sequence). CDR3 size: 16 residues. V was clipped by 2 bases and J by 0 bases; unmatched bases: 4. CDR3 residues: CASSLTAGASTDTQYF. CDR3 nucleotides: TGTGCCAGCAGCTTAACAGCGGGGGCTAGCACAGATACGCAGTATTTT.

This clonotype was seen repeatedly, ten times or more. This sequence joins TRBV20-1 and TRBJ1-2; D unresolved. V was pared by 1 base and J by 3 bases, with 9 bases between. The germline V gene encodes CDR1 DFQATT and CDR2 SNEGSKA (reference sequence). This CDR3 is 13 amino acids long. This chain's CDR3 is CSARVAADYGYTF. As DNA, the CDR3 is TGCAGTGCTAGAGTGGCAGCTGACTATGGCTACACCTTC.

This clonotype was picked up many times. The chain couples TRBV11-2 to TRBJ2-2; D remains unclear. In germline, CDR1 is SGHAT, CDR2 FQNNGV. V lost 5 bases to trimming and J lost 4 bases, with 11 bases between them. CDR3 length: 14 residues. The CDR3 DNA follows: TGTGCCAGCAGCAAAGGGTGGGGCACCGGGGAGCTGTTTTTT. Its translation is CASSKGWGTGELFF.

This clonotype was detected many times. This chain joins TRBV3-1 and TRBJ1-2, with D perhaps TRBD1 (5 bases). Per germline, CDR1 LGHDT and CDR2 YNNKEL (reference sequence). V lost 5 bases to trimming and J lost 8 bases, with 18 bases between them. This CDR3 has 14 amino acids. In DNA form, the CDR3 reads TGTGCCAGCAGCACCAACCGGGACGCCACGGGCTACACCTTC. It specifies CASSTNRDATGYTF.

This clonotype was detected ten times or more. The chain uses TRBV11-1 and TRBJ1-4; 7 nucleotides align to TRBD1. The V gene end was trimmed by 5 bases and the J gene end by 7 bases; junction bases not matched to a gene: 13. The germline V gene has CDR1 SGHAT and CDR2 FQDESV (reference sequence). This CDR3 region has 16 residues. CDR3 in DNA: TGTGCCAGCAGCCGAACATCGACAGGGAAGACTGAAAAACTGTTTTTT. Protein: CASSRTSTGKTEKLFF.

This clonotype was recorded a few times. The V and J genes are TRBV6-9 and TRBJ1-1, with no clear D. The CDR3 has 12 residues. The V gene's germline CDR1 is MNHGY and CDR2 SVAAGI. The germline V and J ends were trimmed by 3 bases and 7 bases, with 9 bases remaining between them. The CDR3 region is CASSYLRDEAFF. The CDR3 DNA sequence: TGTGCCAGCAGTTACCTGAGGGATGAAGCTTTCTTT.

The sample holds many counts of this clonotype. In DNA form, the CDR3 reads TGTGCCAGCAGCCAAGAAAGGGGACTAGCGCCCGAGCAGTACTTC. Encoded protein: CASSQERGLAPEQYF. V is TRBV3-1 and J is TRBJ2-7, with 10 positions matching TRBD2. The V gene's germline CDR1 is LGHDT and CDR2 YNNKEL (reference sequence). Trimming removed 0 bases from V and 6 bases from J; junction bases left unmatched: 5. The CDR3 extends over 15 amino acids.

The chain employs TRBV7-2 and TRBJ1-5; TRBD1 is a possible D gene (6 bases). The CDR3 is made up of 16 amino acids. Trimming cost V 5 bases and J 4 bases, with 18 bases left between them. Germline V CDR1 and CDR2: SGHTA, FQGNSA. The CDR3 reads CASSLFVDRRNQPQHF. As DNA, the CDR3 is TGTGCCAGCAGCCTCTTCGTCGACAGGAGGAATCAGCCCCAGCATTTT.

The sample holds a few counts of this clonotype. This chain uses TRBV18 with TRBJ2-6, with TRBD1 identical over 7 bases. Germline V gene lookup returns CDR1 KGHSH and CDR2 LQKENI. This CDR3 contains 17 residues. The trim removed 4 bases at V and 2 bases at J, leaving 8 bases unmatched. The CDR3 here is CASSRSTGRTGANVLTF. The DNA of the CDR3 is TGTGCCAGCTCACGATCGACAGGGCGGACTGGGGCCAACGTCCTGACTTTC.